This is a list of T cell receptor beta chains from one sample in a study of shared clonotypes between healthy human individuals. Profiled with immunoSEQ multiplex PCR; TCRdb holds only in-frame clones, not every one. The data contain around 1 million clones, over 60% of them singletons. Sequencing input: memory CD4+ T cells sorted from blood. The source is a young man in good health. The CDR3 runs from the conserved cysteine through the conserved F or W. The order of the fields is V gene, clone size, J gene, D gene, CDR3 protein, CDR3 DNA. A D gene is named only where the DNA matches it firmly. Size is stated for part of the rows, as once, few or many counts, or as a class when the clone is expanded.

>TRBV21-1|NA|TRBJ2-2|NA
CASSPRLAGNTGELFF
TGTGCCAGCAGCCCCAGACTAGCGGGGAACACCGGGGAGCTGTTTTTT
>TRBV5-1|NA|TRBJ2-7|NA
CASTRDSSSYEQYF
TGCGCCAGCACCCGGGACTCCAGCTCCTACGAGCAGTACTTC
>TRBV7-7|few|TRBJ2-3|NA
CASSLDGSADTQYF
TGTGCTAGCAGCTTAGATGGTAGCGCAGATACGCAGTATTTT
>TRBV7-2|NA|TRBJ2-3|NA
CASSLEPADTQYF
TGTGCCAGCAGCTTAGAACCTGCCGATACGCAGTATTTT
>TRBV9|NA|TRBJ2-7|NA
CASSVGKDLWGEQYF
TGTGCCAGCAGCGTAGGGAAGGACCTTTGGGGGGAGCAGTACTTC
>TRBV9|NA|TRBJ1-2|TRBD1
CASSPQDRAGGYTF
TGTGCCAGCAGCCCCCAGGACAGGGCGGGCGGCTACACCTTC
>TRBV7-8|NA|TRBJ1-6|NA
CASSFLGYSPLHF
TGTGCCAGCAGCTTTCTCGGGTATTCACCCCTCCACTTT
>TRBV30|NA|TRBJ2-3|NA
CAWSPRGRGNTDTQYF
TGTGCCTGGAGTCCTCGGGGAAGGGGAAACACAGATACGCAGTATTTT
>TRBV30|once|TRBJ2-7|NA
CAWRKAGSAYEQYF
TGTGCCTGGAGAAAGGCAGGCTCCGCCTACGAGCAGTACTTC
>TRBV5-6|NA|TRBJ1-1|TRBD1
CASSRRGQGTTGAFF
TGTGCCAGCAGCCGTCGGGGACAGGGTACCACTGGGGCTTTCTTT
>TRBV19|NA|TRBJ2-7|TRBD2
CASSKNGGLAGSNEQYF
TGTGCCAGTAGTAAAAATGGGGGACTAGCGGGTTCTAACGAGCAGTACTTC
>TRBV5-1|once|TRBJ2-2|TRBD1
CASSLAPGQTGELFF
TGCGCCAGCAGCTTGGCCCCGGGACAGACCGGGGAGCTGTTTTTT
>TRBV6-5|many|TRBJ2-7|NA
CASSYRWSYEQYF
TGTGCCAGCAGTTACAGGTGGAGCTACGAGCAGTACTTC
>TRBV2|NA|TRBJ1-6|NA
CATKRWTSPLHF
TGTGCCACCAAGAGGTGGACTTCACCCCTCCACTTT
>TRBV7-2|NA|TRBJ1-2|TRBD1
CASSPGQGGFGYTF
TGTGCCAGCAGCCCGGGACAGGGAGGATTCGGCTACACCTTC
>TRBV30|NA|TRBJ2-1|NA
CAWSAGPYNEQFF
TGTGCCTGGAGCGCCGGGCCATACAATGAGCAGTTCTTC
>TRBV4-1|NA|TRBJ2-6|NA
CASSQPNSGANVLTF
TGCGCCAGCAGCCAGCCAAACTCTGGGGCCAACGTCCTGACTTTC
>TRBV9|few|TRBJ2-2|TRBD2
CASSPGISGATGELFF
TGTGCCAGCAGCCCCGGGATTAGCGGGGCTACCGGGGAGCTGTTTTTT
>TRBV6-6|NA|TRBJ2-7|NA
CASSRTYEQYF
TGTGCCAGCAGTCGCACGTACGAGCAGTACTTC
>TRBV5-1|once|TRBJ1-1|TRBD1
CASSPGTGGPSDTEAFF
TGCGCCAGCAGCCCCGGGACAGGGGGCCCTTCTGACACTGAAGCTTTCTTT
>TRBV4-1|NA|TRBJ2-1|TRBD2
CASSQGLAGVTANEQFF
TGCGCCAGCAGCCAAGGACTAGCGGGAGTCACAGCAAATGAGCAGTTCTTC
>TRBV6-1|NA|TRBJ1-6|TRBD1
CAIQVRDRDSPLHF
TGTGCCATCCAGGTCCGGGACAGGGATTCACCCCTCCACTTT
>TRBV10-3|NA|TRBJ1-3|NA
CANSREPLAGNTIYF
TGTGCCAACTCGAGGGAGCCTTTGGCTGGAAACACCATATATTTT
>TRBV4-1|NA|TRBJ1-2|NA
CASSREGTVANYGYTF
TGCGCCAGCAGCCGCGAGGGAACCGTGGCTAACTATGGCTACACCTTC
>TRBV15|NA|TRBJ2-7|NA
CATSSIGQGSSYEQYF
TGTGCCACCAGCTCCATCGGGCAGGGATCCTCCTACGAGCAGTACTTC
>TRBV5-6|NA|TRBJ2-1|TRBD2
CASSRGLAKGEQFF
TGTGCCAGCAGCCGGGGACTAGCTAAGGGAGAGCAGTTCTTC
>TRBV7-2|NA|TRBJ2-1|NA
CASRYPSGFGQFF
TGTGCCAGCAGATACCCCAGCGGTTTTGGGCAGTTCTTC
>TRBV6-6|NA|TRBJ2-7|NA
CASRRDTTTYEQYF
TGTGCCAGCAGAAGGGACACAACGACCTACGAGCAGTACTTC
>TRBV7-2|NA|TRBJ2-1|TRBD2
CASSRGLAISYNEQFF
TGTGCCAGCAGCCGGGGACTAGCGATATCCTACAATGAGCAGTTCTTC
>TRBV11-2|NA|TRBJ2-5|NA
CASSLGALRETQYF
TGTGCCAGCAGCTTAGGGGCGCTAAGAGAGACCCAGTACTTC
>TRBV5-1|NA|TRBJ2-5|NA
CASSNSGSETQYF
TGCGCCAGCAGCAATAGCGGTTCAGAGACCCAGTACTTC
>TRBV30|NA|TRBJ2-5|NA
CAWGAGRGLKETQYF
TGTGCCTGGGGCGCAGGGAGGGGGCTAAAAGAGACCCAGTACTTC
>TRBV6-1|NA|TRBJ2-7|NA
CASSASGWSYEQYF
TGTGCCAGCAGTGCCTCAGGGTGGTCCTACGAGCAGTACTTC
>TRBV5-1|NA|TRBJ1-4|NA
CASSVQGSNEKLFF
TGCGCCAGCAGCGTACAGGGCTCTAATGAAAAACTGTTTTTT